The 4 T cell receptor beta chains below all came from one sample that was sequenced in a study of T-cell memory formation after mild COVID-19. TCRdb recomputed calls from the 5' RACE reads with MiXCR, one row per CDR3 protein. Of nearly 350,000 distinct CDR3 sequences in the sample, 10% to 15% were seen once. The material sequenced was PBMCs or a T cell subset sorted from them (not recorded which). The receptor source for this set is a man aged 18-30 years who had mild COVID-19 (a few samples of this study predate the infection). Cell type and time point are not known.

The V gene is TRBV11-2, the J gene TRBJ2-3; 11 bases are shared with TRBD2. CDR1 SGHAT and CDR2 FQNNGV come from the germline V gene. This CDR3 is 16 amino acids long. Germline trimming cut 1 base from V and 2 bases from J; bases unmatched to any gene: 2. CDR3 protein: CASSLATSGDTDTQYF. The CDR3 region has the DNA TGTGCCAGCAGCTTAGCGACTAGCGGGGACACAGATACGCAGTATTTT.

CDR3 in amino acids: CASSLVASNEQYF. CDR3 DNA: TGCGCCAGCAGCTTGGTGGCCTCGAACGAGCAGTACTTC. The J gene is TRBJ2-7, the V gene TRBV5-1, with D unresolved. V lost 0 bases and J lost 5, with 9 bases in between. Looked up from germline, CDR1 is SGHRS and CDR2 is YFSETQ. This CDR3 contains 13 residues.

The table lists this clonotype with many counts. The chain combines TRBV10-2 with TRBJ1-3, with D perhaps TRBD1 (5 bases). Trimming took off 6 bases at V and 4 bases at J, with 13 bases between the two ends. The CDR3 contains 14 residues. The V gene's germline CDR1 is WSHSY and CDR2 SAAADI. The CDR3 nucleotides read TGCGCCAGCAGGCCCCAGGGAATCGGAAACACCATATATTTT. Its protein is CASRPQGIGNTIYF.

CDR3 region: CAISEGTGRLNQPQHF. The DNA for the CDR3 is TGTGCCATCAGTGAGGGGACAGGGCGACTGAATCAGCCCCAGCATTTT. V and J are TRBV10-3 and TRBJ1-5, with 9 positions matching TRBD1. V lost 2 bases to trimming and J lost 4 bases; unmatched junction nucleotides: 6. The germline V gene encodes CDR1 ENHRY and CDR2 SYGVKD. This CDR3 has 16 amino acids.